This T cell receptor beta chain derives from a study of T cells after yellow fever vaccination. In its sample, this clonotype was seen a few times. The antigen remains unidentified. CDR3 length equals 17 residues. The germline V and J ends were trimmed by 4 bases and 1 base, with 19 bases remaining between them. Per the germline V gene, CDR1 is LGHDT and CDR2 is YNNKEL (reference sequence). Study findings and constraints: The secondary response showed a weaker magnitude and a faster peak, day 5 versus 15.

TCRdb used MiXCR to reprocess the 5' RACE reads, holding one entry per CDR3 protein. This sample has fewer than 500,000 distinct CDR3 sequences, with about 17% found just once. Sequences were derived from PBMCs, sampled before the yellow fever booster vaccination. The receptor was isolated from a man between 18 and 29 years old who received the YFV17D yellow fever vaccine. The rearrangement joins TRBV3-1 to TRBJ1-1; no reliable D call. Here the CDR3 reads CASSLFRWEDANTEAFF. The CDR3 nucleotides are TGTGCCAGCAGCCTCTTTAGGTGGGAGGACGCGAACACTGAAGCTTTCTTT. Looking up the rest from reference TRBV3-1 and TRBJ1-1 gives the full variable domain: DTAVSQTPKYLVTQMGNDKSIKCEQNLGHDTMYWYKQDSKKFLKIMFSYNNKELIINETVPNRFSPKSPDKAHLNLHINSLELGDSAVYFCASSLFRWEDANTEAFFGQGTRLTVV.